This T cell receptor (beta chain) was sequenced during a study of cytomegalovirus exposure and HLA in healthy donors. This clone was seen only once. Use of 60 Vbeta and 13 Jbeta primers characterized the PCR. The repertoire was sequenced with immunoSEQ multiplex PCR; TCRdb's copy has only in-frame clones and lacks some. The sample records about 230,000 clones, around 80% being singletons. Germline CDR1 is SGHVS and CDR2 is FQNEAQ. The J segment lost 5 bases and the V segment lost 2 bases, leaving 7 bases of the junction unmatched. The CDR3 extends over 15 amino acids. This chain joins TRBV7-8 and TRBJ1-2; 8 nucleotides match TRBD1. The sequence was obtained from a boy aged 5-17 years in good health and CMV-seronegative. The source material was PBMCs. The CDR3 loop reads CASSLTQGAGYGYTF. The CDR3 DNA reads TGTGCCAGCAGCTTAACTCAGGGGGCGGGATATGGCTACACCTTC.